This entry concerns a single T cell receptor (beta chain). This sample is drawn from a study of brain T cells in children with intractable seizures. The assay was immunoSEQ multiplex PCR, and TCRdb's table has in-frame clones only and misses some. There are roughly 64,000 clones in the sample; about 96% occur only once, and roughly 0.38% lies in the top ten. The receptor comes from a boy under two years old with focal cortical dysplasia and intractable seizures. The sample consisted of peripheral blood, taken at surgery.

CDR3 amino acids: CASSVYRGSDTQYF. The CDR3 nucleotides are TGTGCCAGCAGCGTCTACAGGGGCTCAGATACGCAGTATTTT. The genes are TRBV9 and TRBJ2-3; TRBD1 agrees at 7 bases. V lost 2 bases, J lost 4 bases, and 4 bases stayed unmatched. The CDR3 loop spans 14 amino acids. The germline CDR1 and CDR2 sequences are SGDLS and YYNGEE.